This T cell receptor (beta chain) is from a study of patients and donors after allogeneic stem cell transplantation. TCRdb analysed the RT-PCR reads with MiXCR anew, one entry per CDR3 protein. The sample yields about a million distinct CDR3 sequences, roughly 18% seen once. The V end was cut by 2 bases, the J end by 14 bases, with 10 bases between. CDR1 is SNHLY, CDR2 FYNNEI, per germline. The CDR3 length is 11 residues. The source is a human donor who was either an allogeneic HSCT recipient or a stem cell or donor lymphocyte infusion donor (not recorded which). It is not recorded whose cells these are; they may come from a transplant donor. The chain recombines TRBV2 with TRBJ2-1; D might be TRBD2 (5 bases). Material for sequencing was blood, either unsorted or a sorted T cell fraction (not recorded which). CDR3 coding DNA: TGTGCCAGCAGTGAACGGGGTTTAGAGTTCTTC. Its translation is CASSERGLEFF.